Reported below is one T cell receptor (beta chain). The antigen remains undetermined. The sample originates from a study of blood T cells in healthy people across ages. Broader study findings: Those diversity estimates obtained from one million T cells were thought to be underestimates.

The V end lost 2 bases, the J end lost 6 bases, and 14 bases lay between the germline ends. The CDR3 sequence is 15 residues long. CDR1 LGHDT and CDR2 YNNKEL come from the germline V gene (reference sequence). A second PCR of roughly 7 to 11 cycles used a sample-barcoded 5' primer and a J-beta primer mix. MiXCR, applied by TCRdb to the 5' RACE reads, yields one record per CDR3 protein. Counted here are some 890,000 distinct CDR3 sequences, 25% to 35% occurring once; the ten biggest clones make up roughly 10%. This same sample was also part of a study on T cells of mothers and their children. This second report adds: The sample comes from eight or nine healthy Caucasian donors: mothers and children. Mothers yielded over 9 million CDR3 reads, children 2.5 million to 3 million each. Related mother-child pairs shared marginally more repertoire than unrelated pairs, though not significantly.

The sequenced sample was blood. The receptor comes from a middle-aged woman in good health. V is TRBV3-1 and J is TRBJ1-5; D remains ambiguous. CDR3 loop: CASSQNRGALQPQHF. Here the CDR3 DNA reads TGTGCCAGCAGCCAAAATCGCGGAGCTCTTCAGCCCCAGCATTTT.